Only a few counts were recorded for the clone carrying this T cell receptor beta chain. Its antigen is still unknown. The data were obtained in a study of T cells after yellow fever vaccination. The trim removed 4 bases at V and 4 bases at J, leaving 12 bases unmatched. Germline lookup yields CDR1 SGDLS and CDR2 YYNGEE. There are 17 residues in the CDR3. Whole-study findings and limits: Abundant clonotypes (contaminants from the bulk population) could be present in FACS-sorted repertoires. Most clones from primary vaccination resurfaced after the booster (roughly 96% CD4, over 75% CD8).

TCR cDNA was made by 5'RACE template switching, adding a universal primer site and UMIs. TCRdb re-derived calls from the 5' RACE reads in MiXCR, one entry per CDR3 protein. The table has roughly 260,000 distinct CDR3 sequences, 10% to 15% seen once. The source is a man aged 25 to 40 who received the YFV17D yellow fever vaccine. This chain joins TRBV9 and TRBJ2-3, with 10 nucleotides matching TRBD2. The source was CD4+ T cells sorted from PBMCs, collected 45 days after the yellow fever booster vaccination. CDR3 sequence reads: CASSPTGIAGGADTQYF. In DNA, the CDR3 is TGTGCCAGCAGCCCAACCGGAATAGCGGGAGGCGCAGATACGCAGTATTTT. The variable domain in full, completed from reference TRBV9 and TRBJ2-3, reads DSGVTQTPKHLITATGQRVTLRCSPRSGDLSVYWYQQSLDQGLQFLIQYYNGEERAKGNILERFSAQQFPDLHSELNLSSLELGDSALYFCASSPTGIAGGADTQYFGPGTRLTVL.